This record concerns one T cell receptor beta chain sequence. The data are from a study of blood T cell repertoires in COVID-19. Sequencing used immunoSEQ multiplex PCR; TCRdb keeps in-frame clones, though not all of them. The data contain around 72,000 clones, 91% of them singletons. V trimming: 3 bases; J trimming: 2 bases; junction bases outside the gene matches: 7. The CDR3 covers 17 residues. Germline V gene sequence: CDR1 KGHSH, CDR2 LQKENI. This chain joins TRBV18 and TRBJ2-2; 9 bases are a match to TRBD1. This receptor was obtained from a human donor with active COVID-19. The donor label of this sample is uncertain. Sequenced sample: peripheral blood. The DNA for the CDR3 is TGTGCCAGCTCACCCTTTCCGGGACAGGGTAACACCGGGGAGCTGTTTTTT. Amino acids: CASSPFPGQGNTGELFF.